This T cell receptor (beta chain) was sequenced during a study of shared clonotypes between healthy human individuals. Overall study context: Donors were a couple of women and a few men aged 18 to 49. Study-level points and caveats: Among the subsets, naive ones generally showed larger estimated richness than memory ones.

A remark on this clone: The antigen is not known.

The CDR3 loop spans 17 amino acids. Trimming removed 2 bases from V and 3 bases from J; junction bases left unmatched: 10. Looked up from germline, CDR1 is MGHRA and CDR2 is YSYEKL. Samples underwent the assay at deep level. When replicate PCRs were run on sorted subsets, they used 200 ng DNA, 30,000 to 35,000 T cell genomes. Repertoires were generated with immunoSEQ multiplex PCR, while TCRdb's copy carries only in-frame clones and drops some. The table records more than 2 million clones, approximately 94% of them present only once. This chain links TRBV4-1 with TRBJ1-5; TRBD1 aligns across 7 bases. The sequence came from a man aged 18 to 30 in good health. Input material: naive CD4+ T cells sorted from blood. Subset given: CD45RA+ positively selected. The CDR3 sequence is CASSQIDLRGFNQPQHF. The CDR3 coding sequence is TGCGCCAGCAGCCAAATTGATCTCAGGGGGTTCAATCAGCCCCAGCATTTT.